This TCR beta chain stems from a study of blood T cell repertoires in COVID-19. The wider study: There were acute and convalescent COVID-19 samples, and they came from the United States, Italy and Spain. PBMCs, B-cell-depleted T cells, or T cells were the source of the cDNA or gDNA that made up the material.

The CDR3 length is 18 residues. J was trimmed by 1 base and V by 2 bases; bases with no gene match: 9. Per the germline V gene, CDR1 is MNHEY and CDR2 is SVGEGT. Authors' data handling: Reference gene primer amplification in the assay estimated nucleated cell counts. The assay was immunoSEQ multiplex PCR, and TCRdb's table has in-frame clones only and misses some. V and J calls and clone size are those listed in that table; D and trimming were worked out from the DNA. The data hold 270,000 or so clones, with about 86% observed a single time. Material for sequencing was peripheral blood. The TCR comes from an older woman with active or convalescent COVID-19. V usage is TRBV6-2 or TRBV6-3 and J usage is TRBJ2-3, with TRBD1 identical over 10 bases. CDR3 coding DNA: TGTGCCAGCAGTTACAATTCGGGGACAGGGGAGGGCACAGATACGCAGTATTTT. Translation: CASSYNSGTGEGTDTQYF.